This T cell receptor (beta chain) was recorded in a study of OX40 agonist ivuxolimab in advanced cancers. Measured with immunoSEQ multiplex PCR; TCRdb has only the in-frame clones, and not every one. The sample holds 84,000 or so clones, over 85% seen once. The V gene end was trimmed by 1 base and the J gene end by 1 base; junction bases not matched to a gene: 3. Per germline, CDR1 SGHDT and CDR2 YYEEEE. This CDR3 region has 16 residues. The sample consisted of CD4+ or CD8+ T cells sorted from blood, taken in a trial of the OX40 agonist ivuxolimab. The source of this sequence is an adult with an advanced solid tumor such as melanoma, head and neck, liver or kidney cancer. V usage is TRBV5-6 and J usage is TRBJ2-1; 9 bases match TRBD2. CDR3 nucleotide sequence: TGTGCCAGCAGCTTGTTTGCGGGAGGGTCCTACAATGAGCAGTTCTTC. It yields the protein CASSLFAGGSYNEQFF.